This T cell receptor beta chain was recorded in a study of blood T cell repertoires in COVID-19 (TCRdb year 2020). About the study as a whole: Collaborator samples came from the United States, Italy and Spain and covered acute and convalescent phases of COVID-19. The material from the prospective study consisted of cDNA or gDNA derived from T cells, B-cell-depleted T cells, or PBMCs. The dataset comprised deeply sampled blood TCRbeta repertoires from subjects exposed to, actively infected with, or recovered from COVID-19. The repertoires were released in a freely available public database intended as a resource for research on the immune response to SARS-CoV-2. The sample metadata nearly always contained a de-identified subject ID, COVID-19 status, age in years and sex. The samples were drawn from the first 160 participants of the ongoing ImmuneRACE study and from 1,254 subjects provided by 6 global collaborators. Where available, HLA class I and class II types were obtained from metadata supplied by the sample provider rather than from assay-based typing. Points the paper makes about the study in general: How much clinical and demographic metadata was included differed by source and by participant, and the metadata was provided uncurated.

The immunoSEQ Assay, a bias-controlled multiplex PCR, was used to amplify TCRbeta CDR3 regions from genomic DNA. As for how the authors treated the data: Within the assay, amplification of reference gene primers was used to estimate how many nucleated cells each sample contained. Sequence reads were collapsed and filtered to measure the absolute abundance of every unique TCRbeta CDR3 rearrangement. For each sample, productive Simpson clonality was calculated by taking the square root of Simpson's diversity index across productive rearrangements. TCRdb obtained this table from immuneACCESS and retained in-frame rearrangements with V and J assigned. These tables miss some clones; where compared with another copy, unresolved V genes account for less than half of the shortfall, and the remainder is unexplained. V and J calls and clone size are those listed in that table; D and trimming were worked out from the DNA. This sample holds 180,000 or so clones; around four fifths were observed only once. 6.5% to 7.5% of the sample rests with the top ten.

The sample holds one count of this clone. Its antigen remains undetermined. One base away there is no much larger clone; base qualities are not given. One collaborating source in Seattle enrolled patients during active infection and followed them longitudinally through the course of disease. Each collaborating institution followed its own protocols to collect whole blood in K2EDTA tubes. For TCRbeta analysis, collaborator samples were shipped as frozen whole blood, as isolated PBMCs, or as DNA extracted from either sample type. Reading from cysteine to phenylalanine, the CDR3 counts 14 amino acids. The sequence is cut down to CDR3 DNA, 42 bases in frame from base 1. Relative to germline, V is 2 bases shorter and J is 7 bases shorter, with 15 bases between their ends. The germline V gene specifies SGHRS as CDR1 and YFSETQ as CDR2.

The origin of this receptor is a woman in her forties with COVID-19, enrolled during active disease. The V gene is TRBV5-1 and the J gene is TRBJ1-2; a tentative D call is TRBD1 (6 bases match). The sequenced sample was peripheral blood. The CDR3 has the sequence CASSLSTGVVGYTF. The base sequence is TGCGCCAGCAGCTTATCGACAGGTGTTGTTGGCTACACCTTC.